What follows are 31 T cell receptor beta chains derived from one specimen sequenced in a study of cytomegalovirus exposure and HLA in healthy donors. Amplification used 60 Vbeta primers and 13 Jbeta primers. The assay was immunoSEQ multiplex PCR, and TCRdb's table has in-frame clones only and misses some. This sample has 55,000 to 80,000 clones, with roughly four fifths found just once. Sequencing was performed on PBMCs. The receptors here all came from a woman between 25 and 40 years old in good health and CMV-seropositive.

The chain combines TRBV7-9 with TRBJ2-2, with a tentative D call TRBD1 (7 bases). Per the germline V gene, CDR1 is SEHNR and CDR2 is FQNEAQ (reference sequence). CDR3 length: 16 residues. V lost 3 bases and J lost 0, with 11 bases in between. The CDR3 loop reads CASSFRRGPNTGELFF. CDR3 bases: TGTGCCAGCAGCTTCCGGAGGGGGCCGAACACCGGGGAGCTGTTTTTT. Full variable domain (rest looked up from reference TRBV7-9 and TRBJ2-2): DTGVSQNPRHKITKRGQNVTFRCDPISEHNRLYWYRQTLGQGPEFLTYFQNEAQLEKSRLLSDRFSAERPKGSFSTLEIQRTEQGDSAMYLCASSFRRGPNTGELFFGEGSRLTVL.

This clone was counted a few times. J is TRBJ1-1 and V is TRBV7-9, with 8 bases that match TRBD1. The CDR3 spans 14 residues. V gave up 5 bases and J gave up 6 bases; unmatched junction bases: 8. Per the germline V gene, CDR1 is SEHNR and CDR2 is FQNEAQ (reference sequence). The CDR3 is CASSLSQGAPEAFF. Written as DNA, the CDR3 is TGTGCCAGCAGCCTATCCCAGGGGGCCCCTGAAGCTTTCTTT.

The chain couples TRBV10-1 to TRBJ1-5; a weak D match, TRBD1 (5 bases). The V gene's germline CDR1 is WNHNN and CDR2 SYGVQD (reference sequence). With 5 bases removed from V and 6 bases from J, the gap between germline ends came to 8 bases. The CDR3 consists of 12 residues. DNA of the CDR3: TGCGCCAGCAGTCCCCAGGGTCAGCCCCAGCATTTT. Amino acid sequence: CASSPQGQPQHF.

The rearrangement joins TRBV28 to TRBJ1-5, with D possibly TRBD1 on 5 matching bases. V lost 6 bases to trimming and J lost 5 bases, with 17 bases between them. The CDR3 is 15 amino acids. CDR1 MDHEN and CDR2 SYDVKM come from the germline V gene. Written as DNA, the CDR3 is TGTGCCAGCAGACCGTGGCAGGGAAAGTATCAGCCCCAGCATTTT. Amino acid sequence: CASRPWQGKYQPQHF.

The chain combines TRBV29-1 with TRBJ2-1, with D perhaps TRBD2 (6 bases). The CDR3 covers 14 residues. V was cut by 7 bases and J by 1 base, with 14 bases left in between. The germline CDR1 and CDR2 sequences are SQVTM and ANQGSEA. The CDR3 DNA reads as TGCAGCGGGACTATATTATCGTCCTACAATGAGCAGTTCTTC. It translates to CSGTILSSYNEQFF.

The rearrangement uses TRBV27 and TRBJ2-7, with 7 bases matching TRBD1. Trimming cost V 2 bases and J 6 bases; bases outside gene matches: 4. This CDR3 has 13 amino acids. CDR1 and CDR2 from the germline V gene are MNHEY and SMNVEV (reference sequence). The CDR3 loop is CASSLTGDGEQYF. The CDR3 DNA is TGTGCCAGCAGTTTAACAGGGGATGGCGAGCAGTACTTC.

The J gene is TRBJ2-7, the V gene TRBV4-3; 10 bases align to TRBD2. The trim removed 0 bases at V and 5 bases at J, leaving 10 bases unmatched. Germline V CDR1 and CDR2: LGHNA, YSLEER. The CDR3 loop spans 17 amino acids. CDR3 sequence: CASSQDILAGELHEQYF. The CDR3 nucleotides read TGCGCCAGCAGCCAAGATATCCTAGCGGGAGAACTTCACGAGCAGTACTTC.

The chain employs TRBV6-5 and TRBJ2-7; 9 positions agree with TRBD2. Germline V gene lookup returns CDR1 MNHEY and CDR2 SVGAGI. J gave up 1 base and V 6 bases, and 4 bases lay outside the gene matches. The CDR3 sequence is 14 residues long. For the CDR3, the DNA is TGTGCCAGCAGCCCTAGCGGGACGTCCTACGAGCAGTACTTC. Translated: CASSPSGTSYEQYF.

The chain combines TRBV27 with TRBJ1-2, with D possibly TRBD1 on 6 matching bases. The germline gives CDR1 MNHEY, CDR2 SMNVEV (reference sequence). Trimming removed 3 bases at V and 2 bases at J, with 10 bases between. The CDR3 is 14 residues long. CDR3 nucleotide sequence: TGTGCCAGCAGTTTGGGCAGGGGAAACTATGGCTACACCTTC. Protein: CASSLGRGNYGYTF.

The gene calls are TRBV28 and TRBJ2-7, with D possibly TRBD1 on 6 matching bases. This CDR3 comprises 16 residues. Trimming shortened V by 5 bases and J by 6 bases, and 23 bases separated the two germline ends. CDR1 and CDR2 from the germline V gene are MDHEN and SYDVKM. CDR3 DNA sequence: TGTGCCAGCAGTGAACTGGCAGGGGAAAGAAACGGCGAGCAGTACTTC. Translating it yields CASSELAGERNGEQYF.

Concerning this clone: This sample also contains other DNA sequences that code for the same CDR3. The gene calls are TRBV6-5 and TRBJ1-5, with 8 bases lining up with TRBD1. V lost 6 bases and J lost 1; bases outside the gene matches: 5. Germline V gene lookup returns CDR1 MNHEY and CDR2 SVGAGI. The CDR3 spans 15 residues. The CDR3 loop is CASSPDRASNQPQHF. The CDR3, as DNA: TGTGCCAGCAGCCCGGACAGGGCCAGCAATCAGCCCCAGCATTTT.

J is TRBJ2-7 and V is TRBV5-6; the match to TRBD2 covers 7 bases. CDR3 size: 14 residues. Trimming removed 4 bases from V and 2 bases from J; junction bases left unmatched: 6. CDR1 SGHDT and CDR2 YYEEEE come from the germline V gene. This chain's CDR3 is CASSRGGAAYEQYF. In DNA form, the CDR3 reads TGTGCCAGCAGCCGGGGAGGGGCAGCCTACGAGCAGTACTTC.

Of note for this clone: The same CDR3 also results from other DNA sequences found in this sample. The rearrangement joins TRBV6-6 to TRBJ1-5; TRBD1 agrees at 8 bases. V gave up 6 bases and J gave up 0 bases; unmatched junction bases: 4. Germline CDR1 and CDR2: MNHNY and SVGAGI (reference sequence). The CDR3 extends over 15 amino acids. This CDR3 reads CASSPDRASNQPQHF. CDR3 bases: TGTGCCAGCAGCCCGGACAGGGCTAGCAATCAGCCCCAGCATTTT.

V gene TRBV30 combines with J gene TRBJ2-5, with D maybe TRBD1 (6 bases). Trimming pared 3 bases from V and 2 bases from J, leaving 16 bases between. This CDR3 has 15 amino acids. CDR1 GTSNPN and CDR2 SVGIG come from the germline V gene (reference sequence). The CDR3 sequence: CAWSRRTGRQETQYF. The CDR3 region has the DNA TGTGCCTGGAGCCGACGCACAGGGCGACAAGAGACCCAGTACTTC.

This clone was counted once. V and J are TRBV28 and TRBJ1-6; TRBD1 is a possible D gene (5 bases). V lost 2 bases to trimming and J lost 10 bases, with 12 bases between them. The germline gives CDR1 MDHEN, CDR2 SYDVKM. This CDR3 has 14 amino acids. The chain's CDR3 is CASSLGRVVSPLHF. CDR3 sequence (DNA): TGTGCCAGCAGTTTAGGCAGGGTAGTCTCACCCCTCCACTTT.

The chain recombines TRBV6-5 with TRBJ1-5; D is undetermined. In germline, CDR1 is MNHEY, CDR2 SVGAGI. The CDR3 is 13 residues long. V lost 6 bases to trimming and J lost 5 bases, with 11 bases between them. In nucleotides, the CDR3 is TGTGCCAGCAGCCAGGTCAGCCATCAGCCCCAGCATTTT. It codes for CASSQVSHQPQHF.

This chain connects TRBV18 to TRBJ1-5; D remains unclear. The CDR3 totals 15 residues. The germline gives CDR1 KGHSH, CDR2 LQKENI. The V end lost 4 bases, the J end lost 0 bases, and 10 bases lay between the germline ends. For the CDR3, the DNA is TGTGCCAGCTCACGGTCTCCCTATAGCAATCAGCCCCAGCATTTT. This sequence encodes CASSRSPYSNQPQHF. Drawing the rest from reference TRBV18 and TRBJ1-5, the complete variable domain is NAGVMQNPRHLVRRRGQEARLRCSPMKGHSHVYWYRQLPEEGLKFMVYLQKENIIDESGMPKERFSAEFPKEGPSILRIQQVVRGDSAAYFCASSRSPYSNQPQHFGDGTRLSIL.

The chain employs TRBV7-9 and TRBJ1-5; tentatively, D is TRBD1 (5 bases). Trimming stripped 5 bases from V and 3 bases from J, with 23 bases between. Germline V gene sequence: CDR1 SEHNR, CDR2 FQNEAQ (reference sequence). The CDR3 runs to 18 residues. Here the CDR3 DNA reads TGTGCCAGCAGCCGATCCCCTGGGGGGGGAGATTACAATCAGCCCCAGCATTTT. Amino acid sequence: CASSRSPGGGDYNQPQHF.

V usage is TRBV5-6 and J usage is TRBJ1-2; D may be TRBD1 (6 bases). CDR3 length: 14 amino acids. Germline V gives CDR1 SGHDT, CDR2 YYEEEE. V lost 4 bases to trimming and J lost 2 bases, with 12 bases between them. Here the CDR3 reads CASSGGIINYGYTF. The CDR3 nucleotides are TGTGCCAGCAGCGGGGGCATAATCAACTATGGCTACACCTTC. The full variable domain, in which reference TRBV5-6 and TRBJ1-2 provide the parts outside the CDR3, is DAGVTQSPTHLIKTRGQQVTLRCSPKSGHDTVSWYQQALGQGPQFIFQYYEEEERQRGNFPDRFSGHQFPNYSSELNVNALLLGDSALYLCASSGGIINYGYTFGSGTRLTVV.

This chain uses TRBV7-2 with TRBJ2-3, with a tentative D call TRBD1 (5 bases). Germline CDR1 reads SGHTA; CDR2 reads FQGNSA. V gave up 4 bases and J gave up 3 bases, with 8 bases separating them. CDR3 size: 13 residues. CDR3 sequence (DNA): TGTGCCAGCAGCTCCCAGGGAACAGATACGCAGTATTTT. Amino acids: CASSSQGTDTQYF.

The chain recombines TRBV19 with TRBJ2-2; 7 bases agree with TRBD1. The trim removed 2 bases at V and 7 bases at J, leaving 10 bases unmatched. The CDR3 runs to 16 residues. The germline gives CDR1 LNHDA, CDR2 SQIVND (reference sequence). This CDR3 reads CASSIMTGLGDGELFF. CDR3 coding DNA: TGTGCCAGTAGTATAATGACAGGGTTGGGGGACGGGGAGCTGTTTTTT.

The chain is built from TRBV19 and TRBJ1-5; the match to TRBD1 covers 7 bases. CDR3 length: 15 amino acids. CDR1 LNHDA and CDR2 SQIVND come from the germline V gene (reference sequence). Trimming cost V 5 bases and J 3 bases; bases outside gene matches: 7. The chain's CDR3 is CASSSDRVANQPQHF. The CDR3 coding sequence is TGTGCCAGTAGTTCAGACAGGGTCGCCAATCAGCCCCAGCATTTT.

CDR3 residues: CASTPGAAGINEQFF. For the CDR3, the DNA is TGTGCCAGCACCCCCGGAGCGGCGGGGATCAATGAGCAGTTCTTC. The rearrangement uses TRBV9 and TRBJ2-1; a weak D match, TRBD2 (6 bases). Germline values: CDR1 SGDLS, CDR2 YYNGEE. CDR3 length equals 15 residues. Trimming removed 6 bases at V and 6 bases at J, with 19 bases between. Filled out from reference TRBV9 and TRBJ2-1, the complete variable domain reads DSGVTQTPKHLITATGQRVTLRCSPRSGDLSVYWYQQSLDQGLQFLIQYYNGEERAKGNILERFSAQQFPDLHSELNLSSLELGDSALYFCASTPGAAGINEQFFGPGTRLTVL.

The chain is built from TRBV13 and TRBJ2-7; D is unresolved. V was cut by 2 bases and J by 0 bases, with 17 bases left in between. The CDR3 runs 17 residues. Germline V gene data show CDR1 as PRHDT and CDR2 as FYEKMQ (reference sequence). This chain's CDR3 is CASSLKIVAGSSYEQYF. In nucleotides, the CDR3 is TGTGCCAGCAGCTTAAAAATAGTAGCCGGCAGCTCCTACGAGCAGTACTTC.

This chain connects TRBV30 to TRBJ2-7, with 10 nucleotides matching TRBD1. Germline loops: CDR1 GTSNPN, CDR2 SVGIG (reference sequence). CDR3 length: 17 residues. V shed 2 bases and J 5 bases; nucleotides not matched to a gene: 15. In DNA form, the CDR3 reads TGTGCCTGGAGTATCTACGGGACAGGGGCTAAATGGAACGAGCAGTACTTC. It is translated as CAWSIYGTGAKWNEQYF.

In this sample, this clone turned up a few times. This chain links TRBV9 with TRBJ2-4; TRBD2 is a possible D gene (7 bases). Germline V gene sequence: CDR1 SGDLS, CDR2 YYNGEE. The CDR3 runs to 14 residues. The V gene lost 3 bases and the J gene lost 7 bases, with 14 bases spanning the gap. The CDR3 sequence is CASSGGAGVNIQYF. The CDR3 nucleotides are TGTGCCAGCAGCGGGGGGGCGGGAGTGAACATTCAGTACTTC.

This rearrangement joins TRBV6-6 to TRBJ1-2; D is unresolved. V was trimmed by 8 bases and J by 4 bases, leaving 14 bases between them. CDR1 MNHNY and CDR2 SVGAGI come from the germline V gene (reference sequence). CDR3 length equals 13 residues. DNA of the CDR3: TGTGCCAGCGGGTTGGAGGCAACCTATGGCTACACCTTC. Translation gives CASGLEATYGYTF.

The V call is TRBV30, the J call TRBJ1-3; tentatively, D is TRBD1 (5 bases). Trimming pared 5 bases from V and 0 bases from J, leaving 14 bases between. Germline V gene lookup returns CDR1 GTSNPN and CDR2 SVGIG (reference sequence). The CDR3 loop spans 15 amino acids. DNA of the CDR3: TGTGCCTGGGCGGGAACAGGCCACTCTGGAAACACCATATATTTT. Its protein product is CAWAGTGHSGNTIYF.

CDR3 DNA sequence: TGTGCCAGCAGCCACGGACTAGCGGAAGGGCCTACCTACGAGCAGTACTTC. Protein sequence: CASSHGLAEGPTYEQYF. The gene calls are TRBV7-9 and TRBJ2-7; 10 nucleotides match TRBD2. The CDR3 extends over 17 amino acids. In germline, CDR1 is SEHNR, CDR2 FQNEAQ (reference sequence). V trimming: 5 bases; J trimming: 2 bases; junction bases outside the gene matches: 12.

The chain is built from TRBV6-1 and TRBJ1-2; D is ambiguous. The CDR3 is 10 residues long. The germline CDR1 and CDR2 sequences are MNHNS and SASEGT. The V end lost 5 bases, the J end lost 7 bases, and 5 bases lay between the germline ends. This chain's CDR3 is CASSFSGYTF. CDR3 DNA sequence: TGTGCCAGCAGTTTCAGTGGCTACACCTTC.

This chain connects TRBV10-3 to TRBJ2-4; the D is unclear. V was cut by 0 bases and J by 0 bases, with 12 bases left in between. Looked up from germline, CDR1 is ENHRY and CDR2 is SYGVKD. There are 17 residues in the CDR3. CDR3 residues: CAISESIAVPAKNIQYF. Written as DNA, the CDR3 is TGTGCCATCAGTGAGTCGATTGCAGTCCCAGCCAAAAACATTCAGTACTTC.